This TCR beta chain was documented in a study of Graves' ophthalmopathy and Graves' hyperthyroidism. Overall study findings and caveats: Most clonotypes expanded in thyroid above 0.001 frequency were present in blood too.

Reliance was placed on clinical symptoms, serum thyroxine, TRAb, thyroid ultrasound and orbital computed tomography for diagnosis. RNA transcripts served as template for amplifying TCR beta CDR3 sequences. HTBI primers served in a first-round RT-PCR, which a second-round multiplex PCR followed. MiXCR was run by TCRdb on the multiplex PCR reads, yielding one entry per CDR3 protein. The data contain approximately 480,000 distinct CDR3 sequences, 13% to 15% of them singletons. Germline V gene sequence: CDR1 GTSNPN, CDR2 SVGIG (reference sequence). V was trimmed by 1 base and J by 6 bases, leaving 9 bases between them. The CDR3 length is 12 residues. This clonotype has at least ten counts. Antigen specificity is unknown.

The rearrangement uses TRBV30 and TRBJ1-2; D is undetermined. The sequencing sample was made of blood. The TCR comes from a woman aged 25-40 years with Graves' ophthalmopathy. CDR3 nucleotides: TGTGCCTGGAGTGGAGGGCTTCATGGCTACACCTTC. Protein: CAWSGGLHGYTF.